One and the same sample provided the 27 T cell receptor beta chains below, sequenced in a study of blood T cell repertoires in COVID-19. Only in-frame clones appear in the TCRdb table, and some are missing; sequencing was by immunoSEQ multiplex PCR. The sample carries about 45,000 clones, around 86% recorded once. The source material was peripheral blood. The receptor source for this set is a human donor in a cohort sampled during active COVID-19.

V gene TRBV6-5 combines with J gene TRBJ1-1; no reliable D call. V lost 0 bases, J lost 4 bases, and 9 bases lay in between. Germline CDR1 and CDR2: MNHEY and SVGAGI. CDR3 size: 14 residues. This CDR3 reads CASSYSRVGTEAFF. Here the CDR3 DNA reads TGTGCCAGCAGTTACTCGAGGGTCGGCACTGAAGCTTTCTTT.

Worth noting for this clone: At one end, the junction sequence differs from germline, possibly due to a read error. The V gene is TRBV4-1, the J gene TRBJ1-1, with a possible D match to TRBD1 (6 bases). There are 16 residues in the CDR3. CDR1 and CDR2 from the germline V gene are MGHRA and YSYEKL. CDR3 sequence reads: CASSRNKLDSTTQAFF. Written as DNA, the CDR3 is TGCGCCAGCAGCCGGAACAAATTGGACAGCACCACTCAAGCTTTCTTT.

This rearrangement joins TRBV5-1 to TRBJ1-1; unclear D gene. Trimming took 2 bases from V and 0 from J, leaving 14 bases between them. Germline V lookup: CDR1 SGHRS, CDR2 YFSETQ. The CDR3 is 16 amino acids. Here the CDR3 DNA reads TGCGCCAGCAGCTTACCTGGCGTCAGGATGAACACTGAAGCTTTCTTT. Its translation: CASSLPGVRMNTEAFF. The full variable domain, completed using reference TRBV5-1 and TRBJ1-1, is KAGVTQTPRYLIKTRGQQVTLSCSPISGHRSVSWYQQTPGQGLQFLFEYFSETQRNKGNFPGRFSGRQFSNSRSEMNVSTLELGDSALYLCASSLPGVRMNTEAFFGQGTRLTVV.

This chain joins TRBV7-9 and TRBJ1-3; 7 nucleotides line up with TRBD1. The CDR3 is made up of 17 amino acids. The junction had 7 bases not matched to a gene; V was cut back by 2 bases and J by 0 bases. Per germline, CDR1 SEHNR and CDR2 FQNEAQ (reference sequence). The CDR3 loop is CASSLPGQVSSGNTIYF. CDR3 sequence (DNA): TGTGCCAGCAGCTTACCCGGACAGGTGAGCTCTGGAAACACCATATATTTT.

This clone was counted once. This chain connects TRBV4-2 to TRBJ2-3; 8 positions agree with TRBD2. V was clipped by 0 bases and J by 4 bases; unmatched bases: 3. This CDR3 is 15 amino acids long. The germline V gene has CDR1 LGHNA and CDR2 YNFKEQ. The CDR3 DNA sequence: TGTGCCAGCAGCCAAGATACGGGGGGGCCAGATACGCAGTATTTT. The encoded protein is CASSQDTGGPDTQYF.

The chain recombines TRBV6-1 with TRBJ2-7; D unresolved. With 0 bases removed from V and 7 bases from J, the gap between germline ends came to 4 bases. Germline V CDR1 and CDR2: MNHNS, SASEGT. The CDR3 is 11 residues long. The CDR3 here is CASSEAREQYF. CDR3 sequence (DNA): TGTGCCAGCAGTGAAGCTCGGGAGCAGTACTTC.

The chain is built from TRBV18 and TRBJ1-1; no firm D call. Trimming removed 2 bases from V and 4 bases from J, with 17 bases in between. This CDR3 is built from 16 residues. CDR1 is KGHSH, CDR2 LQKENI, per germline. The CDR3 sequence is CASSPVAALFGTEAFF. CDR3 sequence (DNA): TGTGCCAGCTCACCAGTCGCGGCTCTTTTTGGCACTGAAGCTTTCTTT.

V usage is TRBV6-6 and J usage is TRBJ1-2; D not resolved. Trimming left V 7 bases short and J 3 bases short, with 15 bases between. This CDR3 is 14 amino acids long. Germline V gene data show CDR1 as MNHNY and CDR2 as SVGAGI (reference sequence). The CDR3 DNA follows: TGTGCCAGCATCCCAGCGACGTCCGACTATGGCTACACCTTC. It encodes CASIPATSDYGYTF.

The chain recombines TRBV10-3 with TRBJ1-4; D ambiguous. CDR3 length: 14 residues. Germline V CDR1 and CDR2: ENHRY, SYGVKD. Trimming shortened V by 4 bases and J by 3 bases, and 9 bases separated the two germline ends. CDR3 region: CAISGTDSNEKLFF. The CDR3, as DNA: TGTGCCATCAGTGGGACGGACTCTAATGAAAAACTGTTTTTT.

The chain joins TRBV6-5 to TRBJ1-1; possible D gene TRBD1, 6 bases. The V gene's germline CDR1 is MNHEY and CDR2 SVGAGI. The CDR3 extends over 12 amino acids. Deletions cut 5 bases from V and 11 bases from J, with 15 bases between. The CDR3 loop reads CASSHTTGWAFF. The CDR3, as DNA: TGTGCCAGCAGTCACACCACAGGGTGGGCTTTCTTT.

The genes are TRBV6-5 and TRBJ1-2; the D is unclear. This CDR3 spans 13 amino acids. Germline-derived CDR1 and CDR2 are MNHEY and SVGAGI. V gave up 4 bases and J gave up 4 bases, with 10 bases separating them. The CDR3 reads CASSFHSGYGYTF. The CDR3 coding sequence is TGTGCCAGCAGTTTTCACAGCGGCTATGGCTACACCTTC.

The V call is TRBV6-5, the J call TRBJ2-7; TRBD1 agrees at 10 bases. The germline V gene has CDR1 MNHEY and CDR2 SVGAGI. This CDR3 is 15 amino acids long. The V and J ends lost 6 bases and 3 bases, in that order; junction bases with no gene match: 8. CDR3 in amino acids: CASRGLDRGNYEQYF. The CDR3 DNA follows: TGTGCCAGCAGGGGGTTGGACAGGGGGAACTACGAGCAGTACTTC.

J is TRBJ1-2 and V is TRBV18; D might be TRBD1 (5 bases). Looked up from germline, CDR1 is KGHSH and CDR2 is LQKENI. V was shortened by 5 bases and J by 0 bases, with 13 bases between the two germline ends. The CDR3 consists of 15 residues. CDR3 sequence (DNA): TGTGCCAGCTCAAGCGACAGACCGGCTAACTATGGCTACACCTTC. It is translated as CASSSDRPANYGYTF. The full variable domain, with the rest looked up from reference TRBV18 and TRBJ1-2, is NAGVMQNPRHLVRRRGQEARLRCSPMKGHSHVYWYRQLPEEGLKFMVYLQKENIIDESGMPKERFSAEFPKEGPSILRIQQVVRGDSAAYFCASSSDRPANYGYTFGSGTRLTVV.

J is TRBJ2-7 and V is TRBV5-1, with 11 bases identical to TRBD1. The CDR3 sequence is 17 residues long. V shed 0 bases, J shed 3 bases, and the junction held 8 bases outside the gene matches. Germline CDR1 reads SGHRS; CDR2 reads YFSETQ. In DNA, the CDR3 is TGCGCCAGCAGCTTGGACCTTGTGGGGACAGGGGGCTACGAGCAGTACTTC. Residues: CASSLDLVGTGGYEQYF.

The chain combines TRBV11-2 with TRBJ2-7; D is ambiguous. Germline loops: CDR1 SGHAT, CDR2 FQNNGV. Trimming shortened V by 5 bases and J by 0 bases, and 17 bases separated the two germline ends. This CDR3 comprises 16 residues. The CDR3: CASSPRSFNSSYEQYF. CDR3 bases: TGTGCCAGCAGCCCTAGGAGTTTTAATAGCTCCTACGAGCAGTACTTC.

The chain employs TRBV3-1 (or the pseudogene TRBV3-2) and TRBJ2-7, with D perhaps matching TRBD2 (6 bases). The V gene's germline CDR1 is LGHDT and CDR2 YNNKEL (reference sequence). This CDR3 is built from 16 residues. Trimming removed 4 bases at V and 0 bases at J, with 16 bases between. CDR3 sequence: CASSLNRGTGSYEQYF. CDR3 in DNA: TGTGCCAGCAGCCTTAACCGGGGGACGGGCTCCTACGAGCAGTACTTC.

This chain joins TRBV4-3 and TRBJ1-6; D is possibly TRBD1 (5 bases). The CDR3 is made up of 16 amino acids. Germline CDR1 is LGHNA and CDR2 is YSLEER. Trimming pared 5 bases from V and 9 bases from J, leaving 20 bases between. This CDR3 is CASSAGGVRGGSPLHF. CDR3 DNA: TGCGCCAGCAGCGCGGGGGGAGTACGTGGCGGTTCACCCCTCCACTTT.

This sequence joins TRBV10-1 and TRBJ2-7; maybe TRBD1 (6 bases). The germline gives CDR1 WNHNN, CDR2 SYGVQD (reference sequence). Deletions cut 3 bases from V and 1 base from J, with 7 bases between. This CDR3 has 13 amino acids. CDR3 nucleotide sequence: TGCGCCAGCAGTGATGGACAGTCCTACGAGCAGTACTTC. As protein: CASSDGQSYEQYF.

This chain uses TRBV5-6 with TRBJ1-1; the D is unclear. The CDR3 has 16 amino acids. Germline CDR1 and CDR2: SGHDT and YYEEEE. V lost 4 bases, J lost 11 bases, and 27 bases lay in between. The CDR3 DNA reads TGTGCCAGCAGCCCACACCCCTACCGGGAGGGTGAGGAGGCTTTCTTT. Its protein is CASSPHPYREGEEAFF.

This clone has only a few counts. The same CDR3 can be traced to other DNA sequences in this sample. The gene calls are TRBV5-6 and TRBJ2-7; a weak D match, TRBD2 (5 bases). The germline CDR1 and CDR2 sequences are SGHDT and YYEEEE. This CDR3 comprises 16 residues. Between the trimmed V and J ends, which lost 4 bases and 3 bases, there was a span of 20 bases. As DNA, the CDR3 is TGTGCCAGCAGCCCGGCGCTGACGGGGATACTCTACGAGCAGTACTTC. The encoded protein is CASSPALTGILYEQYF. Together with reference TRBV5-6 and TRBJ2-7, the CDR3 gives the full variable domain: DAGVTQSPTHLIKTRGQQVTLRCSPKSGHDTVSWYQQALGQGPQFIFQYYEEEERQRGNFPDRFSGHQFPNYSSELNVNALLLGDSALYLCASSPALTGILYEQYFGPGTRLTVT.

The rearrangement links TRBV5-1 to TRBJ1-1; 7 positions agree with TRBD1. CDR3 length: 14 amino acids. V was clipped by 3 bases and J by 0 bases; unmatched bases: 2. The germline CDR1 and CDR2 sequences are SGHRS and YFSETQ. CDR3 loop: CASSWGQLNTEAFF. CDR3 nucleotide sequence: TGCGCCAGCAGCTGGGGACAGCTGAACACTGAAGCTTTCTTT.

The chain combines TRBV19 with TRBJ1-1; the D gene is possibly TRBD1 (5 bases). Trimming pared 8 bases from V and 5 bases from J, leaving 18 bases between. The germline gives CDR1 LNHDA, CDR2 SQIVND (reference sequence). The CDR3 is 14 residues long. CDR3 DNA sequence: TGTGCCAGTTCCTTCGTAAGGGGTAGTACTGAAGCTTTCTTT. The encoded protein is CASSFVRGSTEAFF.

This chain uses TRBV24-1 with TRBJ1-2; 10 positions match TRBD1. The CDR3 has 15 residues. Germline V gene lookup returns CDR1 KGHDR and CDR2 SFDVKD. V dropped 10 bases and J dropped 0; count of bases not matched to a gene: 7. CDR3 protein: CATSGGTGANYGYTF. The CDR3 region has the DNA TGTGCCACTTCTGGTGGGACAGGGGCTAACTATGGCTACACCTTC.

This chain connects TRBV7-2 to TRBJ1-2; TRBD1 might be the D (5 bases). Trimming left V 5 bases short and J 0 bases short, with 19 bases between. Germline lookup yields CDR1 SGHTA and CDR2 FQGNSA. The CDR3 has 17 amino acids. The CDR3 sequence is CASSLDRPTVTNYGYTF. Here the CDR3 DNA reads TGTGCCAGCAGCCTGGACCGACCGACAGTTACTAACTATGGCTACACCTTC. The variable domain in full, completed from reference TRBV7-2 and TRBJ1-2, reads GAGVSQSPSNKVTEKGKDVELRCDPISGHTALYWYRQSLGQGLEFLIYFQGNSAPDKSGLPSDRFSAERTGGSVSTLTIQRTQQEDSAVYLCASSLDRPTVTNYGYTFGSGTRLTVV.

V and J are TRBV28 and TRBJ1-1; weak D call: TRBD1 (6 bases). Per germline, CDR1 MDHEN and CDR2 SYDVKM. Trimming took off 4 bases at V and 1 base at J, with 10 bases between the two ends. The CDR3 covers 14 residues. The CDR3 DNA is TGTGCCAGCAGTTCCTTAGGGGGGAACACTGAAGCTTTCTTT. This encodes CASSSLGGNTEAFF.

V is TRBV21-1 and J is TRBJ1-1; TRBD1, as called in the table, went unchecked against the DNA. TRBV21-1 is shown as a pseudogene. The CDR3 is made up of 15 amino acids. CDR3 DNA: TGTGCCAGCAGCAAGACCGGGACAGGGGCTACTGAAGCTTTCTTT. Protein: CASSKTGTGATEAFF.

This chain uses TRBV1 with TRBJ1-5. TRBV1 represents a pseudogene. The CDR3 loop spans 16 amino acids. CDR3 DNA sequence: TGCACCAGCAGCCAAGATACGGGATTCCATGGGCAGCCCCAGCATTTT. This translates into CTSSQDTGFHGQPQHF.